This TCR beta chain comes out of a study of cytomegalovirus exposure and HLA in healthy donors. Only a few counts were recorded for this clone. The PCR employed 60 Vbeta primers together with 13 Jbeta primers. Measured with immunoSEQ multiplex PCR; TCRdb has only the in-frame clones, and not every one. The sample yields approximately 100,000 clones, approximately 80% seen once. Sample: PBMCs. The sequence was obtained from a man aged 35-49 years in good health and CMV-seropositive.

The DNA for the CDR3 is TGTGCCAGCATTTCGACTAGCGGGGGGGCGGACATTCAGTACTTC. This gives the protein CASISTSGGADIQYF. The chain has TRBV7-2 and TRBJ2-4, with TRBD2 matching over 14 bases. V lost 7 bases, J lost 8 bases, and 7 bases stayed unmatched. Germline-derived CDR1 and CDR2 are SGHTA and FQGNSA. The CDR3 length is 15 residues.